The 5 T cell receptor beta chains below were found in one sample sequenced in a study of blood T cell repertoires in COVID-19. Only in-frame clones appear in the TCRdb table, and some are missing; sequencing was by immunoSEQ multiplex PCR. The sample includes about 190,000 clones, around 87% of them seen just once. The specimen sequenced was PBMCs or T cells enriched from blood (not recorded which). The receptors come from a woman between 40 and 50 years old in a cohort exposed to, infected with or recovered from COVID-19 (not recorded which).

The chain combines TRBV4-3 with TRBJ1-2, with a possible D match to TRBD1 (6 bases). The CDR3 has 15 amino acids. The ends were cut back, 2 bases at V and 6 bases at J, with 16 bases in the middle. The germline CDR1 and CDR2 sequences are LGHNA and YSLEER. Here the CDR3 DNA reads TGCGCCAGCAGCCAAACAGGGAATGTGGAGGATGGCTACACCTTC. Translation gives CASSQTGNVEDGYTF.

The V and J genes are TRBV5-1 and TRBJ2-7; TRBD2 aligns across 7 bases. CDR3 length: 17 residues. The V segment lost 0 bases and the J segment 0 bases; nucleotides outside the gene matches: 9. Germline V lookup: CDR1 SGHRS, CDR2 YFSETQ. In DNA, the CDR3 is TGCGCCAGCAGCTTGGAGGCAGGGAGGGTCAGCTCCTACGAGCAGTACTTC. This translates into CASSLEAGRVSSYEQYF.

V gene TRBV6-5 combines with J gene TRBJ1-1, with 8 nucleotides matching TRBD1. From germline, CDR1 is MNHEY and CDR2 SVGAGI. The CDR3 runs to 14 residues. V lost 6 bases to trimming and J lost 1 base; unmatched junction nucleotides: 4. Here the CDR3 DNA reads TGTGCCAGCAGACTGCAGGGGGCGAACACTGAAGCTTTCTTT. The encoded protein is CASRLQGANTEAFF.

The V gene is TRBV10-3, the J gene TRBJ2-3; D remains unclear. This CDR3 is built from 13 residues. The germline V and J ends were trimmed by 9 bases and 3 bases, with 13 bases remaining between them. The V gene's germline CDR1 is ENHRY and CDR2 SYGVKD. The CDR3 DNA follows: TGTGCCATTGCAAGTAGTACGACAGATACGCAGTATTTT. Protein sequence: CAIASSTTDTQYF.

The sample holds a few counts of this clone. The gene calls are TRBV20-1 and TRBJ2-2; a possible D gene is TRBD2 (6 bases). CDR3 length: 13 amino acids. CDR1 is DFQATT and CDR2 is SNEGSKA in the germline V gene (reference sequence). V shed 3 bases and J shed 9 bases, with 14 bases lying between them. This chain's CDR3 is CSASLRGTRELFF. CDR3 coding DNA: TGCAGTGCTAGTCTGCGGGGCACGAGGGAGCTGTTTTTT.